This T cell receptor beta chain was sequenced for a study of blood T cell repertoires in COVID-19. The CDR3 runs 14 residues. Trimming cost V 1 base and J 4 bases, with 11 bases left between them. CDR1 and CDR2 from the germline V gene are SGHNT and YYREEE (reference sequence). In the original workflow: Amplification of reference gene primers provided the estimated nucleated cell counts. Sequenced by immunoSEQ multiplex PCR; TCRdb stores in-frame clones only, minus some. The DNA gave D and trimming, while V, J and clone size come from that table. The sample lists roughly 200,000 clones; over 75% were seen once.

The rearrangement links TRBV5-4 to TRBJ1-2, with a possible D match to TRBD1 (6 bases). The origin of this receptor is a man between 65 and 85 years old with active or convalescent COVID-19. Sequenced: peripheral blood. This chain's CDR3 is CASSLLDSLYGYTF. The CDR3 DNA is TGTGCCAGCAGCTTGTTGGACAGCCTCTATGGCTACACCTTC. Using reference TRBV5-4 and TRBJ1-2 for the parts outside the CDR3, the full variable domain is ETGVTQSPTHLIKTRGQQVTLRCSSQSGHNTVSWYQQALGQGPQFIFQYYREEENGRGNFPPRFSGLQFPNYSSELNVNALELDDSALYLCASSLLDSLYGYTFGSGTRLTVV.